This is a list of T cell receptor beta chains from one sample in a study of T cell changes during pregnancy in multiple sclerosis. Sequenced by immunoSEQ multiplex PCR; TCRdb stores in-frame clones only, minus some. The data contain fewer than 40,000 clones, just over 90% of them singletons. The specimen was CD4+ T cells from peripheral blood mononuclear cells, collected in the first trimester of pregnancy. All receptors come from a female donor in good health, enrolled as a control in a pregnancy study. Each CDR3 is given with its conserved first and last residue. The D gene is left open where the match is weak. Size tells how often a clone was seen (once, few, many) or the class of an expanded clone, and some rows leave it out.

clone size | D gene | J gene | V gene | CDR3 protein | CDR3 DNA
. | TRBD2 | TRBJ2-5 | TRBV4-1 | CASSQGPSGGANAETQYF | TGCGCCAGCAGCCAAGGGCCTAGCGGGGGGGCCAATGCGGAGACCCAGTACTTC
. | TRBD2 | TRBJ2-3 | TRBV14 | CASSQGLLAVSSTDTQYF | TGTGCCAGCAGCCAGGGGCTACTAGCGGTCTCTAGCACAGATACGCAGTATTTT
. | TRBD2 | TRBJ2-5 | TRBV9 | CASSVGGGTETQYF | TGTGCCAGCAGCGTAGGGGGGGGGACGGAGACCCAGTACTTC
. | TRBD1 | TRBJ2-7 | TRBV10-3 | CAISEFPGQGGQQYF | TGTGCCATCAGTGAATTCCCGGGACAGGGAGGGCAGCAGTACTTC
. | . | TRBJ2-3 | TRBV5-1 | CASSMGGGAADTQYF | TGCGCCAGCAGCATGGGCGGGGGCGCGGCAGATACGCAGTATTTT
. | TRBD1 | TRBJ2-2 | TRBV5-4 | CASSFSGTGTGELFF | TGTGCCAGCAGCTTCTCCGGGACAGGGACCGGGGAGCTGTTTTTT
. | TRBD1 | TRBJ2-4 | TRBV5-8 | CASSSLEGALGKNIQYF | TGTGCCAGCAGCTCCCTCGAGGGGGCGCTGGGCAAAAACATTCAGTACTTC
. | . | TRBJ2-1 | TRBV11-2 | CASSLGGQYNEQFF | TGTGCCAGCAGCTTAGGGGGCCAGTACAATGAGCAGTTCTTC
. | . | TRBJ1-1 | TRBV7-6 | CASSLARNTEAFF | TGTGCCAGCAGCTTAGCCCGGAACACTGAAGCTTTCTTT
. | TRBD1 | TRBJ1-1 | TRBV4-1 | CASSPRDRVSEAFF | TGCGCCAGCAGCCCCAGGGACAGGGTCTCTGAAGCTTTCTTT
. | . | TRBJ1-5 | TRBV7-8 | CASSSKPRGDSNQPQHF | TGTGCCAGCAGCTCTAAACCCAGGGGAGATAGCAATCAGCCCCAGCATTTT
. | . | TRBJ2-7 | TRBV5-1 | CASRKAGTISYEQYF | TGCGCCAGCAGGAAAGCGGGGACAATCTCCTACGAGCAGTACTTC
. | TRBD1 | TRBJ2-7 | TRBV29-1 | CSVLGAGGNEQYF | TGCAGCGTCCTGGGGGCAGGGGGTAACGAGCAGTACTTC
. | TRBD1 | TRBJ1-4 | TRBV7-9 | CASSYGQGRGNEKLFF | TGTGCCAGCAGCTACGGACAGGGGAGGGGTAATGAAAAACTGTTTTTT
. | TRBD2 | TRBJ2-3 | TRBV11-3 | CASSARGGTDTQYF | TGTGCCAGCAGCGCGCGGGGGGGCACAGATACGCAGTATTTT
. | TRBD2 | TRBJ2-5 | TRBV29-1 | CSVRTRRFEQYF | TGCAGCGTCAGGACTAGGCGGTTTGAGCAGTACTTC
. | TRBD1 | TRBJ1-1 | TRBV27 | CASRTSRGTGGRVNTEAFF | TGTGCCAGCAGGACCTCTAGGGGGACAGGGGGCCGGGTGAACACTGAAGCTTTCTTT
. | . | TRBJ1-4 | TRBV28 | CASRNAEGGREKLFF | TGTGCCAGCAGGAACGCGGAAGGGGGAAGAGAAAAACTGTTTTTT
. | TRBD1 | TRBJ2-5 | TRBV25-1 | CASSPDRGQETQYF | TGTGCCAGCAGCCCCGACAGGGGACAAGAGACCCAGTACTTC
. | . | TRBJ2-1 | TRBV4-1 | CASSPGRARGYNEQFF | TGCGCCAGCAGCCCTGGACGAGCCCGGGGTTACAATGAGCAGTTCTTC
. | TRBD2 | TRBJ2-1 | TRBV7-2 | CASSTTSGFMHEQFF | TGTGCCAGCAGCACGACTAGCGGGTTTATGCATGAGCAGTTCTTC
once | . | TRBJ2-7 | TRBV4-1 | CASSQDPGKSYEQYF | TGCGCCAGCAGCCAAGATCCGGGAAAATCCTACGAGCAGTACTTC
. | . | TRBJ1-6 | TRBV5-1 | CASSLFTGENSPLHF | TGCGCCAGCAGCTTGTTCACCGGTGAGAATTCACCCCTCCACTTT
. | . | TRBJ1-4 | TRBV7-9 | CASSPRAGDNEKLFF | TGTGCCAGCAGCCCTCGCGCAGGGGATAATGAAAAACTGTTTTTT
. | TRBD1 | TRBJ2-2 | TRBV5-1 | CASSLASGGWTGELFF | TGCGCCAGCAGCTTGGCCTCAGGGGGTTGGACCGGGGAGCTGTTTTTT
. | TRBD1 | TRBJ2-3 | TRBV5-4 | CASSLGTGLTDTQYF | TGTGCCAGCAGCTTGGGGACAGGGTTGACAGATACGCAGTATTTT
. | . | TRBJ1-2 | TRBV7-2 | CASSPLNYGYTF | TGTGCCAGCAGCCCCTTAAACTATGGCTACACCTTC
. | . | TRBJ1-5 | TRBV4-1 | CASSQDRLAGQPQHF | TGCGCCAGCAGCCAAGATAGGCTAGCTGGTCAGCCCCAGCATTTT
. | . | TRBJ2-7 | TRBV7-2 | CASSFEGVRTYEQYF | TGTGCCAGCAGCTTTGAAGGGGTGAGGACCTACGAGCAGTACTTC
. | . | TRBJ1-1 | TRBV5-8 | CASSFEGNTEAFF | TGTGCCAGCAGCTTCGAGGGCAACACTGAAGCTTTCTTT
. | TRBD1 | TRBJ2-5 | TRBV11-2 | CASSRTGEETQYF | TGTGCCAGCAGCCGGACAGGGGAAGAGACCCAGTACTTC
once | TRBD2 | TRBJ2-3 | TRBV7-2 | CASSYERGGGDTQYF | TGTGCCAGCAGCTACGAGCGGGGGGGCGGTGATACGCAGTATTTT
. | TRBD1 | TRBJ1-4 | TRBV7-8 | CASSSYRGPSEKLFF | TGTGCCAGCAGCTCGTACAGGGGCCCTAGTGAAAAACTGTTTTTT
. | . | TRBJ1-1 | TRBV19 | CASSPLGTNTEAFF | TGTGCCAGTAGTCCCTTGGGGACAAACACTGAAGCTTTCTTT
few | TRBD1 | TRBJ2-7 | TRBV5-1 | CASSLGDRTSYEQYF | TGCGCCAGCAGCTTGGGGGACAGGACGTCCTACGAGCAGTACTTC
. | . | TRBJ2-7 | TRBV2 | CASSDRDYEQYF | TGTGCCAGCAGTGACAGGGACTACGAGCAGTACTTC
. | . | TRBJ1-5 | TRBV27 | CASNPLGGTGQPQHF | TGTGCCAGCAACCCGCTTGGGGGGACGGGACAGCCCCAGCATTTT
. | TRBD2 | TRBJ2-3 | TRBV11-2 | CASTQRGETDTQYF | TGTGCCAGCACCCAGCGGGGGGAAACAGATACGCAGTATTTT
. | . | TRBJ1-5 | TRBV19 | CASSMARGNQPQHF | TGTGCCAGTAGTATGGCGAGAGGGAATCAGCCCCAGCATTTT
. | TRBD1 | TRBJ2-7 | TRBV11-2 | CASQSGDRGFYEQYF | TGTGCCAGTCAATCTGGGGACAGGGGTTTTTACGAGCAGTACTTC
. | . | TRBJ1-3 | TRBV19 | CASSSDIPSGNTIYF | TGTGCCAGTAGTAGCGACATACCCTCTGGAAACACCATATATTTT
once | . | TRBJ1-3 | TRBV18 | CASSRGSGNTIYF | TGTGCCAGCTCACGAGGTTCGGGAAACACCATATATTTT
. | . | TRBJ1-1 | TRBV28 | CASSLRGMNTEAFF | TGTGCCAGCAGTTTACGAGGCATGAACACTGAAGCTTTCTTT
. | TRBD2 | TRBJ2-1 | TRBV19 | CASASGLAPYNEQFF | TGTGCCAGCGCTTCGGGACTAGCTCCCTACAATGAGCAGTTCTTC
. | . | TRBJ2-1 | TRBV15 | CATSRGQGQFF | TGTGCCACCAGCAGGGGGCAGGGGCAGTTCTTC